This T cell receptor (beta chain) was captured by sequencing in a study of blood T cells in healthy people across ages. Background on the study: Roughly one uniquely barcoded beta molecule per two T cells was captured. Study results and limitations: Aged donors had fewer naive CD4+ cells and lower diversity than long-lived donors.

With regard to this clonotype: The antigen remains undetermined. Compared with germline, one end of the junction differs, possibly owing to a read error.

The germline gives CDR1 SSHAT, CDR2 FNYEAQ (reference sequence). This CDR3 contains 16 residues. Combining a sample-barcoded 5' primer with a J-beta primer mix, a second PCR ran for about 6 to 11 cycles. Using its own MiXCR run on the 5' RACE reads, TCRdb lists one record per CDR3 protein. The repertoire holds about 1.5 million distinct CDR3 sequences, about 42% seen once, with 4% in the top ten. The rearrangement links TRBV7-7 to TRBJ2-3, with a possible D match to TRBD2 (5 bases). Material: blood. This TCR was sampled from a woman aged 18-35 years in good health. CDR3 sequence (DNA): TGTGCTAGCAGCTTATTGGTGGGTCGGGGATCAGATACGCAGTATTTT. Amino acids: CASSLLVGRGSDTQYF. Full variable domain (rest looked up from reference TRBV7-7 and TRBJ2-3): GAGVSQSPRYKVTKRGQDVTLRCDPISSHATLYWYQQALGQGPEFLTYFNYEAQPDKSGLPSDRFSAERPEGSISTLTIQRTEQRDSAMYRCASSLLVGRGSDTQYFGPGTRLTVL.